There are many counts of the clone carrying this T cell receptor beta chain. For the library, individual cDNA molecules each received unique molecular identifiers. TCRdb processed the RACE reads anew with MiXCR; each CDR3 protein has one entry. The table includes approximately 340,000 distinct CDR3 sequences, approximately 6.3% detected once. Trimming cost V 0 bases and J 0 bases, with 12 bases left between them. CDR3 length: 17 amino acids. Germline CDR1 MNHEY, CDR2 SVGAGI. This entry belongs to a study of human T cells and chemical hapten exposure. Time point: patch test 1, 2 weeks after DPC sensitization. Sample treatment: therapeutic diphenylcyclopropenone sensitization with weekly scalp DPC.

The source of this sequence is a woman aged 18-30 years with alopecia areata. Some clones in this sample may be carry-over from other donors' samples. This chain uses TRBV6-5 with TRBJ1-3; D perhaps matches TRBD1 (5 bases). The source was whole blood, collected in connection with sensitization to the hapten diphenylcyclopropenone (DPC). CDR3 bases: TGTGCCAGCAGTTACTCGACTGGGGCCTACTCTGGAAACACCATATATTTT. Protein: CASSYSTGAYSGNTIYF.